This T cell receptor beta chain was captured in a study of shared clonotypes between healthy human individuals. The assay was immunoSEQ multiplex PCR, and TCRdb's table has in-frame clones only and misses some. This table has under 1,100,000 clones, approximately 76% appearing once. Per germline, CDR1 SGHDT and CDR2 YYEEEE. The CDR3 sequence is 15 residues long. The ends lost 3 bases at V and 5 bases at J; junction bases unmatched: 5. This clone was counted only a few times. The source of this sequence is a man aged 18-30 years in good health. V gene TRBV5-6 combines with J gene TRBJ2-2; 9 nucleotides line up with TRBD1. Source material: memory CD4+ T cells sorted from blood. Described subset: CD45RA-negative fraction. DNA of the CDR3: TGTGCCAGCAGCTGGCGGGACAGGGCGACCGGGGAGCTGTTTTTT. It is translated as CASSWRDRATGELFF.